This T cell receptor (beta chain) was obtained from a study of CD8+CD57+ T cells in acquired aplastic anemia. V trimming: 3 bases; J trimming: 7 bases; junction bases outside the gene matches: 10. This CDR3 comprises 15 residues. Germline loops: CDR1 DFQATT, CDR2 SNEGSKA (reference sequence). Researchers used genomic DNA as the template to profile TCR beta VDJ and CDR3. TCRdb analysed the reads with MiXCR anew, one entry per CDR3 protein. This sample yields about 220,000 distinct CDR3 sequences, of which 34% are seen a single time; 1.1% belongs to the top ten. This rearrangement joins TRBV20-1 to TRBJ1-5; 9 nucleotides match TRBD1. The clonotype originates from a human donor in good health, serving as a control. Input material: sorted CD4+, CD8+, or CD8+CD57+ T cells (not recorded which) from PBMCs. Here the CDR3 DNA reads TGCAGTGCTAGGATAGGGACAGGGAGGGAGCAGCCCCAGCATTTT. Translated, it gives CSARIGTGREQPQHF.